This T cell receptor (beta chain) was recovered during a study of T cell responses to AZD1222 COVID-19 vaccine. Study results and limitations: No repertoire was sampled before or during the peak T cell response, only after it.

Regarding this clone: The target antigen is unknown.

The CDR3 extends over 12 amino acids. Germline CDR1 is MDHEN and CDR2 is SYDVKM. Trimming shortened V by 7 bases and J by 5 bases, and 11 bases separated the two germline ends. The method was immunoSEQ multiplex PCR; TCRdb's version includes in-frame clones alone and lacks a portion of them. The sample shows 130,000 to 150,000 clones, roughly 88% of them seen only once. Sequencing used peripheral blood, obtained on day 0 of AZD1222 vaccination. The chain is built from TRBV28 and TRBJ1-1; D remains unclear. This sequence originates from an adult in good health. CDR3 nucleotide sequence: TGTGCCAGCAACAGCCTCTGGACTGAAGCTTTCTTT. Encoded protein: CASNSLWTEAFF. The full variable domain, completed using reference TRBV28 and TRBJ1-1, is DVKVTQSSRYLVKRTGEKVFLECVQDMDHENMFWYRQDPGLGLRLIYFSYDVKMKEKGDIPEGYSVSREKKERFSLILESASTNQTSMYLCASNSLWTEAFFGQGTRLTVV.